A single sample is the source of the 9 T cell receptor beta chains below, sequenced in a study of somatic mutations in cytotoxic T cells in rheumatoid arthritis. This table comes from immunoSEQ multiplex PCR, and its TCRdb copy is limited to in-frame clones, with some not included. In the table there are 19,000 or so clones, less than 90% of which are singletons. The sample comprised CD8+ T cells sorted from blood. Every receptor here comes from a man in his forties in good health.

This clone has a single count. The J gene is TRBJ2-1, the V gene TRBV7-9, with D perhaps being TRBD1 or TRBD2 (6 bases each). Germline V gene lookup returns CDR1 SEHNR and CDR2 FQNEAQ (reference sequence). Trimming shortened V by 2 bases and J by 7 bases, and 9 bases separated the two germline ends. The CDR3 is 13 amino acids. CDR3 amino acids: CASSLRGPNEQFF. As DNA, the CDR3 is TGTGCCAGCAGCTTACGGGGGCCTAATGAGCAGTTCTTC.

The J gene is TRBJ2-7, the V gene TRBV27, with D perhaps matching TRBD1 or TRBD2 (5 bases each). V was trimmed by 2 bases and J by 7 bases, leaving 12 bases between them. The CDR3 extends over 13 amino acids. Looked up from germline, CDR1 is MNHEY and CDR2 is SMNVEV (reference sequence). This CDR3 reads CASSLDRGREQYF. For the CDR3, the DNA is TGTGCCAGCAGTTTAGATCGGGGCCGGGAGCAGTACTTC.

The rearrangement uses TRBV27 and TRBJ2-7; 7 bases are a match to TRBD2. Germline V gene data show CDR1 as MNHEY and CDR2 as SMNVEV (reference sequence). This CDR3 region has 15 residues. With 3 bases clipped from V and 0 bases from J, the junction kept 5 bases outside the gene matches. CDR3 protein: CASSFGSGYSYEQYF. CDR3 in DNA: TGTGCCAGCAGTTTTGGTAGCGGGTACTCCTACGAGCAGTACTTC.

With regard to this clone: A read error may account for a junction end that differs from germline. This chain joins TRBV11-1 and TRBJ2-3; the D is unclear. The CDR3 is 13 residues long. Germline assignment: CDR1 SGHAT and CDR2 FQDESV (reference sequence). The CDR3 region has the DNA TGTGCCAGCAGCTCCGGGTACACAAATACGCAGTATTTT. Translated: CASSSGYTNTQYF.

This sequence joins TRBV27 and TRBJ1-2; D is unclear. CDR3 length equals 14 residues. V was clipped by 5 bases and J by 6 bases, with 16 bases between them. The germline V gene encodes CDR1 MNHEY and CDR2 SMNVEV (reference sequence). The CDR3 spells CASSKRGGWDGYTF. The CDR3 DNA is TGTGCCAGCAGTAAGCGGGGAGGGTGGGATGGCTACACCTTC.

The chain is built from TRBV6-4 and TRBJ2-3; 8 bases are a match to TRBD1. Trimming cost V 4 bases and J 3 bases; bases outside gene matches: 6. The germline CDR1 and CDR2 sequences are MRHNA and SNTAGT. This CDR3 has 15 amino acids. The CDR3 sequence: CASSGGQGATDTQYF. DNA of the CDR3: TGTGCCAGCAGTGGGGGTCAGGGGGCAACAGATACGCAGTATTTT.

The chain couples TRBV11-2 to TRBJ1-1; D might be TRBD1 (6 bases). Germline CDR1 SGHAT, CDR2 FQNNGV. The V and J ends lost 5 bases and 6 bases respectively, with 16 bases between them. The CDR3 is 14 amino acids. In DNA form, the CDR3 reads TGTGCCAGCAGCGGGGGGCATGGGGGGCCTGAAGCTTTCTTT. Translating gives CASSGGHGGPEAFF.

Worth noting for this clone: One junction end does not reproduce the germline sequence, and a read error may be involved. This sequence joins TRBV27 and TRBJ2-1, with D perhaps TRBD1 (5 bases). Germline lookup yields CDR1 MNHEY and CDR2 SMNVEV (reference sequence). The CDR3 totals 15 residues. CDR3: CASSLGAGSYNEQFF. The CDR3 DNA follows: TGTGCCAGCAGTTTAGGGGCAGGGTCCTATAATGAGCAGTTCTTC.

CDR3 coding DNA: TGTGCCAGCAGCCCGAGTGGAGCGGGAGACTACGAGCAGTACTTC. Translation gives CASSPSGAGDYEQYF. V is TRBV11-2 and J is TRBJ2-7, with TRBD2 matching 8 bases. In germline, CDR1 is SGHAT, CDR2 FQNNGV. V lost 5 bases and J lost 3; bases outside the gene matches: 9. The CDR3 spans 15 residues.